The clone carrying this TCR beta chain showed up just once. The sample comes from a study of blood T cell repertoires in COVID-19. About the study: Collection of acute and convalescent COVID-19 samples took place in the United States, Italy and Spain. The cDNA or gDNA used as material had been derived from T cells, B-cell-depleted T cells, or PBMCs.

In the study's own analysis: Estimation of nucleated cell counts relied on the amplification of reference gene primers. TCRdb's copy holds only in-frame clones and misses some; the assay was immunoSEQ multiplex PCR. That table gives V, J and clone size, and the DNA gave D and trimming. The sample carries around 150,000 clones, about 80% recorded once. Sequencing used peripheral blood. The receptor's source is a man aged 45 to 65 with acute or convalescent COVID-19.

The CDR3 protein is CAWSQEVVFF. The CDR3 DNA sequence: TGTGCCTGGAGTCAAGAGGTAGTTTTCTTT. This chain joins TRBV30 and TRBJ1-1; D is unclear. The V gene's germline CDR1 is GTSNPN and CDR2 SVGIG (reference sequence). There are 10 residues in the CDR3. V shed 2 bases and J shed 13 bases, with 11 bases lying between them.